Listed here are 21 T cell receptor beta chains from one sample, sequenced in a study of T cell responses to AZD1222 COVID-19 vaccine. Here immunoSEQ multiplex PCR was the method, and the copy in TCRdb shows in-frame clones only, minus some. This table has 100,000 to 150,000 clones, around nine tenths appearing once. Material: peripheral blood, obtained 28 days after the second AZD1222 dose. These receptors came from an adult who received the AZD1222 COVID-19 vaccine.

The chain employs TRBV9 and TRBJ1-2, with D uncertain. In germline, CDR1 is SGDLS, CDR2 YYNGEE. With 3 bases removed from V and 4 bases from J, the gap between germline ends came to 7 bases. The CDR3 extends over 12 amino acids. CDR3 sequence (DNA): TGTGCCAGCAGCGAGGGTCGCTATGGCTACACCTTC. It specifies CASSEGRYGYTF.

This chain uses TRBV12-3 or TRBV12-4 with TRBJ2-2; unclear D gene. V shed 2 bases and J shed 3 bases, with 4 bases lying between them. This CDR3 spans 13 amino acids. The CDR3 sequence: CASSLQDTGELFF. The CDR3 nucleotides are TGTGCCAGCAGTTTACAGGACACCGGGGAGCTGTTTTTT.

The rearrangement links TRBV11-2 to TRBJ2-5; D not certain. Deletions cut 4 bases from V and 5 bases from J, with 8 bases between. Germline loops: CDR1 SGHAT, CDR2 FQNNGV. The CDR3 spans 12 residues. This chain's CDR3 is CASSSHEETQYF. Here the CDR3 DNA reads TGTGCCAGCAGCTCCCATGAGGAGACCCAGTACTTC.

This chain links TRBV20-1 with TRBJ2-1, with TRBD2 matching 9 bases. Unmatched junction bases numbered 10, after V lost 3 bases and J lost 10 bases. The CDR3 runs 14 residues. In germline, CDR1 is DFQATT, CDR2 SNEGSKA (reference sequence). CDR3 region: CSASGTSLMIEQFF. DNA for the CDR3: TGCAGTGCTAGTGGGACTAGCTTAATGATAGAGCAGTTCTTC.

In nucleotides, the CDR3 is TGTGCCAGCAGCCTAGGGGACGCGGGAAATGGAAACACCATATATTTT. Translation: CASSLGDAGNGNTIYF. This chain links TRBV7-9 with TRBJ1-3, with D possibly matching TRBD1 (5 bases). V was trimmed by 5 bases and J by 3 bases, leaving 17 bases between them. The CDR3 spans 16 residues. CDR1 is SEHNR and CDR2 is FQNEAQ in the germline V gene (reference sequence).

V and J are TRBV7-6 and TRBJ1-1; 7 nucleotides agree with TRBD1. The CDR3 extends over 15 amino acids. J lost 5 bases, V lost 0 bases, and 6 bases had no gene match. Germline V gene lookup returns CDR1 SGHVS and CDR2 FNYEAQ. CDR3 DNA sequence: TGTGCCAGCAGCTTAGCGACAGGGAGGAGGACTGAAGCTTTCTTT. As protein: CASSLATGRRTEAFF.

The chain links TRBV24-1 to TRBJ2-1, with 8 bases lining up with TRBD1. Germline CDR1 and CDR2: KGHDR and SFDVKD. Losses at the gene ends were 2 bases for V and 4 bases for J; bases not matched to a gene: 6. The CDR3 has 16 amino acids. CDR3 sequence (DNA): TGTGCCACCAGTGATTCCGGGACAGGAACGTACAATGAGCAGTTCTTC. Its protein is CATSDSGTGTYNEQFF.

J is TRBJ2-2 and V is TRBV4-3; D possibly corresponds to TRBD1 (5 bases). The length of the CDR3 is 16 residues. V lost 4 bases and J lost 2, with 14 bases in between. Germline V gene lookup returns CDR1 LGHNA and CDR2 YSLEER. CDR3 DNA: TGCGCCAGCAGCCGGGGCGTTGGACAAAACACCGGGGAGCTGTTTTTT. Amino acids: CASSRGVGQNTGELFF.

CDR3: CAIPGTASNQPQHF. The CDR3 DNA follows: TGTGCCATTCCCGGGACAGCTAGCAATCAGCCCCAGCATTTT. The chain links TRBV21-1 to TRBJ1-5; the listed D gene, TRBD1, was not tested against the DNA. TRBV21-1 is listed as a pseudogene. The CDR3 contains 14 residues.

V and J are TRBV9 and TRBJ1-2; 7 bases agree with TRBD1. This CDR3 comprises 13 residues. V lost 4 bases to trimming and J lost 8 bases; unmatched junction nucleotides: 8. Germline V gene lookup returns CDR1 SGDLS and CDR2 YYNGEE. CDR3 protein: CASSPEDRLGYTF. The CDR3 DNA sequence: TGTGCCAGCAGCCCAGAGGACAGGCTCGGCTACACCTTC.

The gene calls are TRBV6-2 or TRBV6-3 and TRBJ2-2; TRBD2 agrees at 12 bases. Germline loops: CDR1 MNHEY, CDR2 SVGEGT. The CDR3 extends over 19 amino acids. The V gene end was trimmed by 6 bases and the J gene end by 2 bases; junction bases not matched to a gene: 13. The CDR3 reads CASSFTSGGPQINTGELFF. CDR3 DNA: TGTGCCAGCAGCTTCACTAGCGGGGGGCCACAGATTAACACCGGGGAGCTGTTTTTT.

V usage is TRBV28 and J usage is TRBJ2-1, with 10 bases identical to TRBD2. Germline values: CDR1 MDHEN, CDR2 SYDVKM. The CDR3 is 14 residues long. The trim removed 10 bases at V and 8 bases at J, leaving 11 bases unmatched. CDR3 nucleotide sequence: TGTGCCACCTGTCCTAGCGGGAGCTGCCATGAGCAGTTCTTC. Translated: CATCPSGSCHEQFF.

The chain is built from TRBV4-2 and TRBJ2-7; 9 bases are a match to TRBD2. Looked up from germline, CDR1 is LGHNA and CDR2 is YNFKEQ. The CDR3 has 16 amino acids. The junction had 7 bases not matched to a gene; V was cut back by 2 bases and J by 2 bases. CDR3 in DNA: TGTGCCAGCAGCCAACGTAGCGGGGGACCTCCCTACGAGCAGTACTTC. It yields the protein CASSQRSGGPPYEQYF.

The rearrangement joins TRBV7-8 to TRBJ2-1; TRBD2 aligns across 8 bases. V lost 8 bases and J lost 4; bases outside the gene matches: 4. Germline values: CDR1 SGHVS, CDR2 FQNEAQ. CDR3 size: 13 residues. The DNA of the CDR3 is TGTGCCAGCTTCGGGGGGGCTTACAATGAGCAGTTCTTC. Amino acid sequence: CASFGGAYNEQFF.

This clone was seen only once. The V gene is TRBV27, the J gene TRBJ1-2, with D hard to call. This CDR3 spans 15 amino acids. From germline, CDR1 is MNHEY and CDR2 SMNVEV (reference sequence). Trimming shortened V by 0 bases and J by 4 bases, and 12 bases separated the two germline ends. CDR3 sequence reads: CASSLSPGSGYGYTF. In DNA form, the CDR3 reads TGTGCCAGCAGTTTATCCCCCGGGAGCGGCTATGGCTACACCTTC.

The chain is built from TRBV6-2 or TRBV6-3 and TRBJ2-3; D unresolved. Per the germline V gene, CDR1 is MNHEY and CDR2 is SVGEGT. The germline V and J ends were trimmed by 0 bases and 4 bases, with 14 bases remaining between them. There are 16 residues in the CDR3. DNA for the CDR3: TGTGCCAGCAGTTACTCGGGCGCTCTCCCCCCAGATACGCAGTATTTT. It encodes CASSYSGALPPDTQYF.

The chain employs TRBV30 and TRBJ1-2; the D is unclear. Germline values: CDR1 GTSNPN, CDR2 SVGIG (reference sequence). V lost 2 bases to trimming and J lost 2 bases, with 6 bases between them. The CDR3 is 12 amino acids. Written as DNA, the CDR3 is TGTGCCTGGAGTCAGTTAAACTATGGCTACACCTTC. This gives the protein CAWSQLNYGYTF.

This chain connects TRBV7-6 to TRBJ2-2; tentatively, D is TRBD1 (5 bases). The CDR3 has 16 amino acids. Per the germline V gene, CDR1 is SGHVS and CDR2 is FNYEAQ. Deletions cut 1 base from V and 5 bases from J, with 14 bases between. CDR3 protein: CASSLEGYARTGELFF. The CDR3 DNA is TGTGCCAGCAGCTTAGAGGGGTACGCGAGGACCGGGGAGCTGTTTTTT.

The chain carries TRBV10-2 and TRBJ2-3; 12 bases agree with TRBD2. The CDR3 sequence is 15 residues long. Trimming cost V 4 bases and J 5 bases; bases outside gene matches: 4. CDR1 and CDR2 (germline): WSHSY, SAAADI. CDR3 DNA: TGCGCCAGCAGTGCTAGCGGGGGGGGCTTAGATACGCAGTATTTT. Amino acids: CASSASGGGLDTQYF.

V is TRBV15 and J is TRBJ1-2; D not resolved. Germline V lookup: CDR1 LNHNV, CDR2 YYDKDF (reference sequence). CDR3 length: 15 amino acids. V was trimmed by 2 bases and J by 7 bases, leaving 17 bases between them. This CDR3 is CATSRPTGPRGGYTF. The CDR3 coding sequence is TGTGCCACCAGCAGACCTACCGGGCCCCGGGGTGGCTACACCTTC.

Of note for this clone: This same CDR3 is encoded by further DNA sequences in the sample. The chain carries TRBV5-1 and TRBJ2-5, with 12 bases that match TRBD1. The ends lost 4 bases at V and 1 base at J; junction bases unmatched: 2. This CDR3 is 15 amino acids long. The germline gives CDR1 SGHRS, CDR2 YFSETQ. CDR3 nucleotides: TGCGCCAGCAGCCTGGGACAGGGGGCCCAAGAGACCCAGTACTTC. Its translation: CASSLGQGAQETQYF.